One and the same sample provided the 25 T cell receptor beta chains below, sequenced in a study of T cells after yellow fever vaccination. TCRdb independently ran MiXCR on the 5' RACE reads; one entry per CDR3 protein. Among about 500,000 distinct CDR3 sequences, about 15% were seen once, and the ten largest hold 17%. The source material was PBMCs, sampled roughly 5 days after the first yellow fever vaccination. The receptors were gathered from a man aged 18 to 30 who received the YFV17D yellow fever vaccine.

This clonotype was counted only a few times. The chain recombines TRBV9 with TRBJ2-7; TRBD1 matches 8 bases. Germline values: CDR1 SGDLS, CDR2 YYNGEE. CDR3 length equals 14 residues. The V segment lost 0 bases and the J segment 3 bases; nucleotides outside the gene matches: 2. CDR3 sequence (DNA): TGTGCCAGCAGCGTAGCAGGACAGGGCTACGAGCAGTACTTC. Amino acids: CASSVAGQGYEQYF.

V is TRBV5-1 and J is TRBJ2-4; D is possibly TRBD2 (6 bases). This CDR3 contains 16 residues. Deletions cut 4 bases from V and 0 bases from J, with 14 bases between. Germline loops: CDR1 SGHRS, CDR2 YFSETQ. The DNA of the CDR3 is TGCGCCAGCAGCCCGCCGGGGGTAGTAGCCAAAAACATTCAGTACTTC. This encodes CASSPPGVVAKNIQYF.

This clonotype was picked up a small number of times. The chain combines TRBV7-9 with TRBJ1-2; D not certain. This CDR3 has 13 amino acids. V was cut by 5 bases and J by 6 bases, with 13 bases left in between. Germline CDR1 SEHNR, CDR2 FQNEAQ (reference sequence). The CDR3: CASSLEATNGYTF. The CDR3 DNA follows: TGTGCCAGCAGCCTCGAAGCGACAAATGGCTACACCTTC.

The chain employs TRBV20-1 and TRBJ2-7; the match to TRBD1 covers 10 bases. The CDR3 loop spans 14 amino acids. Germline-derived CDR1 and CDR2 are DFQATT and SNEGSKA (reference sequence). The V segment lost 5 bases and the J segment 5 bases; nucleotides outside the gene matches: 9. The CDR3 region has the DNA TGCAGTGCTCTGACAGGGGGCGATCTCCACGAGCAGTACTTC. Translating it yields CSALTGGDLHEQYF.

The chain couples TRBV5-1 to TRBJ1-2; D remains unclear. CDR1 and CDR2 from the germline V gene are SGHRS and YFSETQ. The CDR3 consists of 15 residues. Deletions cut 1 base from V and 1 base from J, with 11 bases between. CDR3 nucleotides: TGCGCCAGCAGCTTGCGCGGGGAGAATAACTATGGCTACACCTTC. Protein sequence: CASSLRGENNYGYTF.

This clonotype was counted at least ten times. This chain links TRBV6-5 with TRBJ1-2; D remains ambiguous. The CDR3 runs to 13 residues. CDR1 and CDR2 from the germline V gene are MNHEY and SVGAGI. V lost 2 bases and J lost 6, with 10 bases in between. The chain's CDR3 is CASSYRGRDGYTF. The CDR3 DNA reads TGTGCCAGCAGTTACCGGGGTAGGGATGGCTACACCTTC.

This clonotype was picked up a small number of times. The chain recombines TRBV9 with TRBJ2-3; maybe TRBD2 (6 bases). Trimming cost V 3 bases and J 1 base, with 18 bases left between them. The CDR3 covers 17 residues. Looked up from germline, CDR1 is SGDLS and CDR2 is YYNGEE. The chain's CDR3 is CASSARRQGGGTDTQYF. CDR3 bases: TGTGCCAGCAGCGCTAGACGGCAGGGAGGTGGCACAGATACGCAGTATTTT.

A few counts support this clonotype. This chain connects TRBV20-1 to TRBJ2-3; the D gene is possibly TRBD1 (5 bases). The V end lost 3 bases, the J end lost 2 bases, and 27 bases lay between the germline ends. The CDR3 runs to 19 residues. Germline CDR1 DFQATT, CDR2 SNEGSKA (reference sequence). The CDR3 nucleotides are TGCAGTGCTAGGACGGTGACAGCAGCAGCACTGCACCCCACAGATACGCAGTATTTT. This codes for CSARTVTAAALHPTDTQYF.

This clonotype occurred a few times. The chain joins TRBV12-3 or TRBV12-4 to TRBJ1-3, with D possibly being TRBD1 (6 bases). Trimming pared 6 bases from V and 0 bases from J, leaving 12 bases between. CDR3 length equals 15 residues. This CDR3 reads CASRFTGSSGNTIYF. CDR3 bases: TGTGCCAGCAGATTTACAGGGAGCTCTGGAAACACCATATATTTT.

The genes are TRBV28 and TRBJ2-7; 10 bases map to TRBD1. The length of the CDR3 is 16 residues. J was trimmed by 0 bases and V by 7 bases; bases with no gene match: 9. The germline V gene has CDR1 MDHEN and CDR2 SYDVKM. CDR3 nucleotides: TGTGCCAGCACCATCACCGGGACAGGGGTCTCCTACGAGCAGTACTTC. Translating gives CASTITGTGVSYEQYF. Drawing the rest from reference TRBV28 and TRBJ2-7, the complete variable domain is DVKVTQSSRYLVKRTGEKVFLECVQDMDHENMFWYRQDPGLGLRLIYFSYDVKMKEKGDIPEGYSVSREKKERFSLILESASTNQTSMYLCASTITGTGVSYEQYFGPGTRLTVT.

This clonotype showed up just a few times. The rearrangement links TRBV6-1 to TRBJ2-2; D is unclear. This CDR3 contains 14 residues. The V end was cut by 8 bases, the J end by 0 bases, with 10 bases between. CDR1 is MNHNS and CDR2 is SASEGT in the germline V gene. CDR3 amino acids: CASRVGPNTGELFF. The CDR3 region has the DNA TGTGCCAGCCGGGTCGGACCGAACACCGGGGAGCTGTTTTTT.

This clonotype turned up a few times. The V call is TRBV7-9, the J call TRBJ1-1; D is unclear. Trimming shortened V by 9 bases and J by 1 base, and 12 bases separated the two germline ends. Germline CDR1 and CDR2: SEHNR and FQNEAQ (reference sequence). The CDR3 consists of 13 residues. The CDR3 region is CARETGPNTEAFF. In DNA form, the CDR3 reads TGTGCCAGGGAGACCGGCCCGAACACTGAAGCTTTCTTT.

This clonotype was counted only a few times. In DNA form, the CDR3 reads TGTGCCAGCAGCGTGGGCAGCACGAACACTGAAGCTTTCTTT. Its translation is CASSVGSTNTEAFF. The chain couples TRBV9 to TRBJ1-1, with unresolved D. V lost 2 bases to trimming and J lost 1 base, with 9 bases between them. The CDR3 extends over 14 amino acids. Looked up from germline, CDR1 is SGDLS and CDR2 is YYNGEE.

This clonotype was observed at least ten times. The CDR3 coding sequence is TGTGCCAGCAGCCGCCTACCTTCTACGCAGTATTTT. Encoded protein: CASSRLPSTQYF. The gene calls are TRBV7-9 and TRBJ2-3; no reliable D call. Germline V gene sequence: CDR1 SEHNR, CDR2 FQNEAQ (reference sequence). Trimming stripped 5 bases from V and 8 bases from J, with 11 bases between. CDR3 size: 12 residues.

This clonotype has just a few counts. The chain couples TRBV4-2 to TRBJ2-1, with no clear D. Germline V gives CDR1 LGHNA, CDR2 YNFKEQ. Trimming took off 1 base at V and 10 bases at J, with 14 bases between the two ends. The CDR3 spans 14 residues. The CDR3 coding sequence is TGTGCCAGCAGCCAAGGGGCTCGTATGCTGGAGCAGTTCTTC. Its translation: CASSQGARMLEQFF.

The gene calls are TRBV7-9 and TRBJ2-1, with 11 nucleotides matching TRBD1. The germline CDR1 and CDR2 sequences are SEHNR and FQNEAQ (reference sequence). This CDR3 is built from 16 residues. V dropped 3 bases and J dropped 4; count of bases not matched to a gene: 5. The CDR3 reads CASSFPDRGRYNEQFF. The CDR3 DNA sequence: TGTGCCAGCAGCTTCCCGGACAGGGGGCGTTACAATGAGCAGTTCTTC.

V and J are TRBV5-5 and TRBJ2-2, with 10 bases identical to TRBD1. Germline CDR1 and CDR2: SGHKS and YYEKEE (reference sequence). V lost 3 bases, J lost 2 bases, and 4 bases stayed unmatched. The CDR3 is 16 residues long. The CDR3 DNA reads as TGTGCCAGCAGCTCCATGACAGGGGGCAACACCGGGGAGCTGTTTTTT. This codes for CASSSMTGGNTGELFF.

The rearrangement uses TRBV4-1 and TRBJ1-5, with no clear D. CDR3 size: 16 residues. Trimming shortened V by 0 bases and J by 0 bases, and 9 bases separated the two germline ends. Germline loops: CDR1 MGHRA, CDR2 YSYEKL. The CDR3 region is CASSQDPDYSNQPQHF. CDR3 coding DNA: TGCGCCAGCAGCCAAGATCCGGATTATAGCAATCAGCCCCAGCATTTT.

The sample holds a few counts of this clonotype. J is TRBJ1-6 and V is TRBV4-1, with unresolved D. Deletions cut 4 bases from V and 7 bases from J, with 14 bases between. The CDR3 length is 15 residues. Germline CDR1 is MGHRA and CDR2 is YSYEKL. This CDR3 is CASSRRMGRNSPLHF. For the CDR3, the DNA is TGCGCCAGCAGCCGACGGATGGGGAGAAATTCACCCCTCCACTTT.

The chain couples TRBV19 to TRBJ1-2, with D perhaps matching TRBD1 (5 bases). This CDR3 region has 14 residues. V dropped 10 bases and J dropped 1 base, with 16 bases sitting between them. Looked up from germline, CDR1 is LNHDA and CDR2 is SQIVND (reference sequence). CDR3 DNA sequence: TGTGCCACCGACGTGGAGGGGAGTAACTATGGCTACACCTTC. It encodes CATDVEGSNYGYTF.

This clonotype was detected only a few times. The rearrangement uses TRBV20-1 and TRBJ2-1, with 9 bases that match TRBD1. CDR1 and CDR2 (germline): DFQATT, SNEGSKA (reference sequence). Trimming at V came to 5 bases and at J to 2 bases, leaving 7 bases not matched to a gene. This CDR3 is 15 amino acids long. As DNA, the CDR3 is TGCAGTGCTCAAGATGGGGACAGGGCCTACAATGAGCAGTTCTTC. Protein sequence: CSAQDGDRAYNEQFF.

The chain links TRBV20-1 to TRBJ2-3; D is ambiguous. The CDR3 has 12 amino acids. Germline V CDR1 and CDR2: DFQATT, SNEGSKA (reference sequence). V lost 4 bases to trimming and J lost 4 bases, with 9 bases between them. The CDR3 loop reads CSATSGADTQYF. The CDR3, as DNA: TGCAGTGCTACTAGTGGGGCAGATACGCAGTATTTT.

V is TRBV29-1 and J is TRBJ2-3; D uncertain. Germline loops: CDR1 SQVTM, CDR2 ANQGSEA. V shed 5 bases and J shed 2 bases, with 14 bases lying between them. CDR3 length equals 14 residues. This CDR3 is CSVRKRTYTDTQYF. CDR3 nucleotide sequence: TGCAGCGTTCGCAAACGGACCTACACAGATACGCAGTATTTT.

This clonotype has only one observation. This chain joins TRBV20-1 and TRBJ1-5; no reliable D call. The V and J ends lost 7 bases and 0 bases respectively, with 7 bases between them. Germline V gives CDR1 DFQATT, CDR2 SNEGSKA (reference sequence). The CDR3 covers 12 residues. This chain's CDR3 is CSVGVSNQPQHF. CDR3 in DNA: TGCAGTGTCGGGGTTAGCAATCAGCCCCAGCATTTT.

This clonotype was seen only a few times. CDR3 in amino acids: CASIQTGNTEAFF. In DNA form, the CDR3 reads TGTGCCAGTATTCAGACAGGGAACACTGAAGCTTTCTTT. The rearrangement uses TRBV19 and TRBJ1-1, with a weak D call TRBD1 (6 bases). This CDR3 comprises 13 residues. V was cut by 7 bases and J by 1 base, with 10 bases left in between. Germline CDR1 and CDR2: LNHDA and SQIVND (reference sequence). Based on the CDR3 plus reference TRBV19 and TRBJ1-1, the full variable domain is DGGITQSPKYLFRKEGQNVTLSCEQNLNHDAMYWYRQDPGQGLRLIYYSQIVNDFQKGDIAEGYSVSREKKESFPLTVTSAQKNPTAFYLCASIQTGNTEAFFGQGTRLTVV.